This T cell receptor (beta chain) was documented in a study of CD8+ T cells in alopecia areata. CDR1 GTSNPN and CDR2 SVGIG come from the germline V gene (reference sequence). The CDR3 has 12 residues. Between the trimmed V and J ends, which lost 3 bases and 14 bases, there was a span of 14 bases. It was cDNA, reverse transcribed from extracted RNA, that served as the sequencing template. Repertoires were generated with immunoSEQ multiplex PCR, while TCRdb's copy carries only in-frame clones and drops some. The repertoire holds 250,000 to 350,000 clones, with roughly 63% as singletons. Treatment of the sample: oral pan-JAK inhibitor, 5-10 mg twice daily.

The chain combines TRBV30 with TRBJ1-6, with D maybe TRBD1 (6 bases). The receptor's source is a human donor with alopecia areata. This specimen was CD4+ T cells sorted from blood, taken between weeks 51 and 54, from a patient treated with tofacitinib. The DNA of the CDR3 is TGTGCCTGGAGGAGGACAGCCCCAGCCCTCCACTTT. Its protein product is CAWRRTAPALHF.